Below, 17 T cell receptor beta chains from the same sample are listed, as sequenced in a study of T cells in Graves' hyperthyroidism and ophthalmopathy. Amplification of TCR beta CDR3 regions used RNA as the template. Carried out on the TCR CDR3, a first-round RT-PCR used the HTBI primer set. TCRdb itself ran the multiplex PCR reads through MiXCR, one entry per CDR3 protein. The table records about 640,000 distinct CDR3 sequences, under 25% of them present only once. Material for sequencing was blood. The receptors originated from a man aged 25 to 40 with Graves' ophthalmopathy.

This sequence joins TRBV5-1 and TRBJ2-7, with 8 bases identical to TRBD2. The CDR3 runs 14 residues. Germline values: CDR1 SGHRS, CDR2 YFSETQ. J gave up 0 bases and V 4 bases, and 3 bases lay outside the gene matches. The CDR3 loop reads CASSRAGDSYEQYF. CDR3 nucleotide sequence: TGCGCCAGCAGCCGAGCGGGAGACTCCTACGAGCAGTACTTC.

The sample holds a few counts of this clonotype. J is TRBJ2-7 and V is TRBV30, with 7 nucleotides matching TRBD2. The CDR3 extends over 15 amino acids. V shed 8 bases and J 0 bases; nucleotides not matched to a gene: 13. Germline assignment: CDR1 GTSNPN and CDR2 SVGIG (reference sequence). DNA of the CDR3: TGTGCCATAACCAACCCACTAGCGAACTCCTACGAGCAGTACTTC. It specifies CAITNPLANSYEQYF.

The rearrangement links TRBV29-1 to TRBJ2-1; no firm D call. The CDR3 sequence is 13 residues long. V was pared by 6 bases and J by 0 bases, with 9 bases between. CDR1 and CDR2 (germline): SQVTM, ANQGSEA. The CDR3 coding sequence is TGCAGCGTGACGAGGAGCTCCTACAATGAGCAGTTCTTC. The encoded protein is CSVTRSSYNEQFF.

The rearrangement uses TRBV7-2 and TRBJ1-2; D gene unclear. Germline V gene lookup returns CDR1 SGHTA and CDR2 FQGNSA. The V and J ends lost 2 bases and 2 bases respectively, with 9 bases between them. The CDR3 is made up of 14 amino acids. The CDR3 here is CASSLFPQNYGYTF. For the CDR3, the DNA is TGTGCCAGCAGCTTATTCCCCCAGAACTATGGCTACACCTTC.

This clonotype occurred a few times. The genes are TRBV6-5 and TRBJ2-5; 12 bases match TRBD2. The germline gives CDR1 MNHEY, CDR2 SVGAGI. The J segment lost 2 bases and the V segment lost 0 bases, leaving 10 bases of the junction unmatched. The CDR3 sequence is 19 residues long. The CDR3 sequence: CASSYSSLAGGVFQETQYF. Here the CDR3 DNA reads TGTGCCAGCAGTTACTCGAGCCTAGCGGGAGGGGTTTTTCAAGAGACCCAGTACTTC.

This clonotype was counted a few times. The rearrangement uses TRBV7-3 and TRBJ2-2; no clear D. The CDR3 has 15 residues. Germline assignment: CDR1 SGHTA and CDR2 FQGTGA. Between the trimmed V and J ends, which lost 6 bases and 3 bases, there was a span of 14 bases. The CDR3 reads CASRENFFDTGELFF. In DNA, the CDR3 is TGTGCCAGCAGGGAGAACTTCTTCGACACCGGGGAGCTGTTTTTT.

This clonotype has only a few counts. The CDR3 sequence: CASSIFEAGVAEQYF. The CDR3 region has the DNA TGTGCCAGCAGCATCTTTGAAGCGGGAGTTGCCGAGCAGTACTTC. V gene TRBV6-2 or TRBV6-3 combines with J gene TRBJ2-7; 8 bases fit TRBD2. Germline CDR1 and CDR2: MNHEY and SVGEGT. The V gene end was trimmed by 6 bases and the J gene end by 6 bases; junction bases not matched to a gene: 13. The CDR3 contains 15 residues.

This clonotype was observed at least ten times. V and J are TRBV30 and TRBJ2-7; maybe TRBD2 (6 bases). The CDR3 spans 13 residues. Germline V gives CDR1 GTSNPN, CDR2 SVGIG (reference sequence). V was trimmed by 5 bases and J by 5 bases, leaving 16 bases between them. CDR3: CAWDAGPPDEQYF. CDR3 DNA sequence: TGTGCCTGGGATGCGGGACCCCCAGACGAGCAGTACTTC.

This chain joins TRBV10-3 and TRBJ1-5; D is possibly TRBD1 (6 bases). This CDR3 has 12 residues. Germline V gene lookup returns CDR1 ENHRY and CDR2 SYGVKD. Trimming shortened V by 6 bases and J by 8 bases, and 11 bases separated the two germline ends. CDR3 bases: TGTGCCATCAGAGACAAGGGGGAGCCCCAGCATTTT. Protein: CAIRDKGEPQHF.

In DNA, the CDR3 is TGCGCCAGCAGCCAAGAGGAGGCAGGGACCGGGGAGCTGTTTTTT. Its translation is CASSQEEAGTGELFF. The chain employs TRBV4-1 and TRBJ2-2; either TRBD1 or TRBD2 may fit D (5 bases each). The CDR3 extends over 15 amino acids. In germline, CDR1 is MGHRA, CDR2 YSYEKL. The germline V and J ends were trimmed by 0 bases and 5 bases, with 10 bases remaining between them.

This clonotype was picked up a small number of times. The chain recombines TRBV6-1 with TRBJ2-2; D is uncertain. CDR1 and CDR2 from the germline V gene are MNHNS and SASEGT. V was shortened by 1 base and J by 7 bases, with 10 bases between the two germline ends. There are 14 residues in the CDR3. The CDR3 loop is CASSEGQQIGELFF. CDR3 in DNA: TGTGCCAGCAGTGAAGGGCAGCAGATCGGGGAGCTGTTTTTT.

Worth noting for this clonotype: Possible read error: a much larger clone is one base away. The CDR3: CATSRAGGGASYEQYF. CDR3 sequence (DNA): TGTGCCACCAGCAGAGCGGGTGGCGGGGCCTCCTACGAGCAGTACTTC. This chain uses TRBV15 with TRBJ2-7; possibly TRBD2 for D (6 bases). The V gene lost 1 base and the J gene lost 0 bases, with 13 bases spanning the gap. Germline CDR1 and CDR2: LNHNV and YYDKDF (reference sequence). The CDR3 has 16 amino acids.

V gene TRBV12-3 or TRBV12-4 combines with J gene TRBJ2-1; 12 bases align to TRBD2. V shed 3 bases and J 4 bases; nucleotides not matched to a gene: 4. The CDR3 runs to 16 residues. CDR3 loop: CASSFLLAGGYNEQFF. In DNA form, the CDR3 reads TGTGCCAGCAGTTTCCTTCTAGCGGGAGGGTACAATGAGCAGTTCTTC.

This clonotype occurred many times. V usage is TRBV30 and J usage is TRBJ1-1; D might be TRBD1 (5 bases). V was trimmed by 0 bases and J by 0 bases, leaving 11 bases between them. The length of the CDR3 is 15 residues. Germline lookup yields CDR1 GTSNPN and CDR2 SVGIG (reference sequence). The DNA for the CDR3 is TGTGCCTGGAGTGTATCGGGGCGTATGAACACTGAAGCTTTCTTT. Its protein is CAWSVSGRMNTEAFF. Variable domain in full (rest from reference TRBV30 and TRBJ1-1): SQTIHQWPATLVQPVGSPLSLECTVEGTSNPNLYWYRQAAGRGLQLLFYSVGIGQISSEVPQNLSASRPQDRQFILSSKKLLLSDSGFYLCAWSVSGRMNTEAFFGQGTRLTVV.

This clonotype was counted ten times or more. The chain couples TRBV6-1 to TRBJ1-2, with 8 bases identical to TRBD1. After removal of 5 bases from V and 4 bases from J, the junction contained 6 bases not matched to a gene. Germline V CDR1 and CDR2: MNHNS, SASEGT. The CDR3 has 14 residues. The CDR3 protein is CASSFRTGPYGYTF. In nucleotides, the CDR3 is TGTGCCAGCAGTTTTCGGACAGGGCCCTATGGCTACACCTTC.

Ten or more counts support this clonotype. The J gene is TRBJ1-2, the V gene TRBV2; TRBD1 is a possible D gene (5 bases). Germline CDR1 is SNHLY and CDR2 is FYNNEI. Trimming took off 6 bases at V and 0 bases at J, with 14 bases between the two ends. The CDR3 is 15 amino acids. CDR3 amino acids: CASSGADISNYGYTF. DNA of the CDR3: TGTGCCAGCAGCGGGGCCGACATCTCTAACTATGGCTACACCTTC. The full variable domain, in which reference TRBV2 and TRBJ1-2 provide the parts outside the CDR3, is EPEVTQTPSHQVTQMGQEVILRCVPISNHLYFYWYRQILGQKVEFLVSFYNNEISEKSEIFDDQFSVERPDGSNFTLKIRSTKLEDSAMYFCASSGADISNYGYTFGSGTRLTVV.

The sample holds many counts of this clonotype. V is TRBV6-1 and J is TRBJ2-7; no clear D. Germline assignment: CDR1 MNHNS and CDR2 SASEGT. V lost 3 bases and J 7 bases, leaving 4 bases between the germline ends. The CDR3 totals 10 residues. Here the CDR3 DNA reads TGTGCCAGCAGTGATAGTGAGCAGTACTTC. Residues: CASSDSEQYF.